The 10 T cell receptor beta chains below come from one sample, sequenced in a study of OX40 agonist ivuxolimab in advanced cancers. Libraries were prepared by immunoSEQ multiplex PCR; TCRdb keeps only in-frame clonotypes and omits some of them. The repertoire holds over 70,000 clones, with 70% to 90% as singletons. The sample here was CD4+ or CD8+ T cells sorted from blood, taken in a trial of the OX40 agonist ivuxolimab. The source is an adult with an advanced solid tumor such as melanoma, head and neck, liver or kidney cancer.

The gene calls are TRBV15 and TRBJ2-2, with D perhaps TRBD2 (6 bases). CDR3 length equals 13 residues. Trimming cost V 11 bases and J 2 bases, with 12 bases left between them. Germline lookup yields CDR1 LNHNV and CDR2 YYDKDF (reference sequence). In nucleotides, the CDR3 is TGTGCCGCGGGGTACAGAAACACCGGGGAGCTGTTTTTT. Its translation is CAAGYRNTGELFF.

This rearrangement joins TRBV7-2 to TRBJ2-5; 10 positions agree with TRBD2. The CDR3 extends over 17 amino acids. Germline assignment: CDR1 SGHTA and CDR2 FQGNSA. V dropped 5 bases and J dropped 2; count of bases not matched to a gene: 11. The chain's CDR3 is CASSPGLTSGDQETQYF. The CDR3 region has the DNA TGTGCCAGCAGCCCGGGACTTACTAGCGGGGATCAAGAGACCCAGTACTTC. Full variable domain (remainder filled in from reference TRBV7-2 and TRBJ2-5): GAGVSQSPSNKVTEKGKDVELRCDPISGHTALYWYRQSLGQGLEFLIYFQGNSAPDKSGLPSDRFSAERTGGSVSTLTIQRTQQEDSAVYLCASSPGLTSGDQETQYFGPGTRLLVL.

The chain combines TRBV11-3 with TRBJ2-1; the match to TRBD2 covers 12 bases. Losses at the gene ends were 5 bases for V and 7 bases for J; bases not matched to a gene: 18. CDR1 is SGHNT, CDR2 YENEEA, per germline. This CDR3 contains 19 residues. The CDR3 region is CASSPRPPLAGGWRNEQFF. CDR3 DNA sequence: TGTGCCAGCAGCCCCCGGCCTCCCCTAGCGGGAGGGTGGCGGAATGAGCAGTTCTTC.

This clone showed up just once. CDR3 nucleotides: TGTGCCAGCGGCCCCACCAACGAGCAGTACTTC. It is translated as CASGPTNEQYF. The chain carries TRBV27 and TRBJ2-7; D is unresolved. Germline V gives CDR1 MNHEY, CDR2 SMNVEV (reference sequence). Trimming removed 8 bases from V and 5 bases from J, with 10 bases in between. This CDR3 comprises 11 residues.

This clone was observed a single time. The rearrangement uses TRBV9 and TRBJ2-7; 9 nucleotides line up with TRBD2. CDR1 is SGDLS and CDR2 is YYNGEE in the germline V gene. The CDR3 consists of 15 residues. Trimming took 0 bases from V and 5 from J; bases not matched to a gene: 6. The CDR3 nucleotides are TGTGCCAGCAGCGTAGAGTTTAGCGGGAGCGACGAGCAGTACTTC. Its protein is CASSVEFSGSDEQYF.

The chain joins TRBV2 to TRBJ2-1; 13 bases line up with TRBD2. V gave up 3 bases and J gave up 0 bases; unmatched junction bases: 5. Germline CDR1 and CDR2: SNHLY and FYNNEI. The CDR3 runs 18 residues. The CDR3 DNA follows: TGTGCCAGCAGTGAGGGACTAGCGGGACAGAGCTCCTACAATGAGCAGTTCTTC. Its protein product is CASSEGLAGQSSYNEQFF.

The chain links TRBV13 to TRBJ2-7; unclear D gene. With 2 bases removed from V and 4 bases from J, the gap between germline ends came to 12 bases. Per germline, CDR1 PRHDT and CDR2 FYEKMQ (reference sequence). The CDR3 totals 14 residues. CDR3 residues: CASSLLQVRYEQYF. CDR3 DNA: TGTGCCAGCAGCTTATTGCAGGTCAGGTACGAGCAGTACTTC. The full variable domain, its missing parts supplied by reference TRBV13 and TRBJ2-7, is AAGVIQSPRHLIKEKRETATLKCYPIPRHDTVYWYQQGPGQDPQFLISFYEKMQSDKGSIPDRFSAQQFSDYHSELNMSSLELGDSALYFCASSLLQVRYEQYFGPGTRLTVT.

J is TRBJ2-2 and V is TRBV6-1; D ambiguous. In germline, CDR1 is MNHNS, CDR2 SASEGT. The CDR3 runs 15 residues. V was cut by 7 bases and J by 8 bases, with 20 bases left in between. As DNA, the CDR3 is TGTGCCAGCAAATTCGGCGCGTCAGATTCTGGGGAGCTGTTTTTT. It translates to CASKFGASDSGELFF.

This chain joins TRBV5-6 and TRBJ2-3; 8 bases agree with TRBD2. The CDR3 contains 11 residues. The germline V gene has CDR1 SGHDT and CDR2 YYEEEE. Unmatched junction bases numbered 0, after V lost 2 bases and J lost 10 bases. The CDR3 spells CASSLAGAQYF. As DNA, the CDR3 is TGTGCCAGCAGCTTAGCGGGAGCGCAGTATTTT. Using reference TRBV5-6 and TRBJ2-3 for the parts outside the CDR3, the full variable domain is DAGVTQSPTHLIKTRGQQVTLRCSPKSGHDTVSWYQQALGQGPQFIFQYYEEEERQRGNFPDRFSGHQFPNYSSELNVNALLLGDSALYLCASSLAGAQYFGPGTRLTVL.

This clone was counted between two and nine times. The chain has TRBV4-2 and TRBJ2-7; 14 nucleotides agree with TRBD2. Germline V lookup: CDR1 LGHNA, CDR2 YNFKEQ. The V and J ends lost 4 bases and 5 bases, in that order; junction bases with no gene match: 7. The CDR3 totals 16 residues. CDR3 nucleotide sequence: TGTGCCAGCAGCCCGAGGACTAGCGGGAGGCAGCACGAGCAGTACTTC. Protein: CASSPRTSGRQHEQYF.